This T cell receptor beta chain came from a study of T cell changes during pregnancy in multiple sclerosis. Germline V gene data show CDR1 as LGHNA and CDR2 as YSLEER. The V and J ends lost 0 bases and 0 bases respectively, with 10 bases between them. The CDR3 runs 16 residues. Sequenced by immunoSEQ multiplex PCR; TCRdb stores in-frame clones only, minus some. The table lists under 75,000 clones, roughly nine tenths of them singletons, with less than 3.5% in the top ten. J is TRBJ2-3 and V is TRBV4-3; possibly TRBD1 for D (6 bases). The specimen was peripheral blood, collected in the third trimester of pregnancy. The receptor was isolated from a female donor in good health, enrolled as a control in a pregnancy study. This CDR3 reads CASSQDRQGSTDTQYF. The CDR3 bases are TGCGCCAGCAGCCAAGACCGCCAGGGGAGCACAGATACGCAGTATTTT.